Listed below are T cell receptor beta chains from one sample, sequenced in a study of Graves' ophthalmopathy and Graves' hyperthyroidism. A single record per CDR3 protein comes from TCRdb applying MiXCR to the multiplex PCR reads. Of under 200,000 distinct CDR3 sequences listed, over 35% are singletons. Specimen: peripheral blood. The receptors originated from a woman aged 40-49 years with Graves' ophthalmopathy. Each CDR3 is given with its conserved first and last residue. The D gene is left open where the match is weak. Not all rows give a size; the values are once, few, many and, for expanded clones, a class.

V gene: TRBV24-1
J gene: TRBJ1-2
D gene: TRBD1
clone size: many
CDR3 DNA: TGTGCCACCGGGACAGGGACCTATGGCTACACCTTC
CDR3 protein: CATGTGTYGYTF

V gene: TRBV28
J gene: TRBJ1-1
D gene: -
clone size: many
CDR3 DNA: TGTGCCAGCAGTAGACAAGGGTTTTTGGACACTGAAGCTTTCTTT
CDR3 protein: CASSRQGFLDTEAFF

V gene: TRBV6-5
J gene: TRBJ1-1
D gene: -
clone size: many
CDR3 DNA: TGTGCCAGCAGTTTCCGGGCAGACAGAAACAGAAACACTGAAGCTTTCTTT
CDR3 protein: CASSFRADRNRNTEAFF

V gene: TRBV6-2/TRBV6-3
J gene: TRBJ2-5
D gene: -
clone size: many
CDR3 DNA: TGTGCCAGCAGACGGGGTAGCGGAGAGACCCAGTACTTC
CDR3 protein: CASRRGSGETQYF

V gene: TRBV6-2/TRBV6-3
J gene: TRBJ2-5
D gene: TRBD2
clone size: -
CDR3 DNA: TGTGCCAGCAGTTCATGGGTACGACTAGCGGGAGTTCGAAGAGAGACCCAGTACTTC
CDR3 protein: CASSSWVRLAGVRRETQYF

V gene: TRBV11-2
J gene: TRBJ2-5
D gene: TRBD2
clone size: many
CDR3 DNA: TGTGCCAGCAGTCCCAACCCGGGAGGTCAAGAGACCCAGTACTTC
CDR3 protein: CASSPNPGGQETQYF

V gene: TRBV7-2
J gene: TRBJ2-7
D gene: -
clone size: -
CDR3 DNA: TGTGCCAGCAGCTTTTCCCGATCTCTGCACTTC
CDR3 protein: CASSFSRSLHF

V gene: TRBV5-1
J gene: TRBJ1-1
D gene: -
clone size: many
CDR3 DNA: TGCGCCAGCAGCCTAACACTGAACACTGAAGCTTTCTTT
CDR3 protein: CASSLTLNTEAFF

V gene: TRBV6-1
J gene: TRBJ2-4
D gene: TRBD2
clone size: many
CDR3 DNA: TGTGCCAGCAGTGAAGGGGGAGGGGAAAACATTCAGTACTTC
CDR3 protein: CASSEGGGENIQYF

V gene: TRBV6-2/TRBV6-3
J gene: TRBJ1-2
D gene: -
clone size: -
CDR3 DNA: TGTGCCAGCACCCCCCTGGCAGGCTCGAACTATGGCTACACCTTC
CDR3 protein: CASTPLAGSNYGYTF

V gene: TRBV7-2
J gene: TRBJ1-2
D gene: -
clone size: -
CDR3 DNA: TGTGCCAGCAGCCCCCCCACGGGACGTGGCTACACCTTC
CDR3 protein: CASSPPTGRGYTF

V gene: TRBV2
J gene: TRBJ1-5
D gene: TRBD1
clone size: many
CDR3 DNA: TGTGCCAGCAGTGACGGGACAGAATCGGGTCAGCCCCAGCATTTT
CDR3 protein: CASSDGTESGQPQHF

V gene: TRBV30
J gene: TRBJ2-1
D gene: -
clone size: -
CDR3 DNA: TGTGCCTGGAAATCGGGACTCCTAGAATTAGAAGAACAGTTCTTC
CDR3 protein: CAWKSGLLELEEQFF